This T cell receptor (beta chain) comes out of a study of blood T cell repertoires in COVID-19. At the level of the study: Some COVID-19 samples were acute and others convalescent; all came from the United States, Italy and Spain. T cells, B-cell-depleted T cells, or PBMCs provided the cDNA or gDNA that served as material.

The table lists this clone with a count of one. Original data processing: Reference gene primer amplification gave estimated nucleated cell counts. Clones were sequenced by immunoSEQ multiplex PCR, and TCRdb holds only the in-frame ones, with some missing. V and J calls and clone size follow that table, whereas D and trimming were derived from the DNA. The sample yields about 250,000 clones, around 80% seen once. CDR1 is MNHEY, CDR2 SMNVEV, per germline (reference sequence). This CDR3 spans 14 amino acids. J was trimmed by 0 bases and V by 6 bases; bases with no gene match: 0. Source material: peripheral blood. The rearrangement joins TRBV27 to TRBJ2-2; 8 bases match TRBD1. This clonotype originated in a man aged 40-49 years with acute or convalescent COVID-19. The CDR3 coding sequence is TGTGCCAGCAGACAGGGGGCGAACACCGGGGAGCTGTTTTTT. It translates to CASRQGANTGELFF.